This T cell receptor (beta chain) emerged from a study of blood T cell repertoires in COVID-19 (TCRdb year 2020). Concerning the study at large: Collaborator samples came from the United States, Italy and Spain and covered acute and convalescent phases of COVID-19. The prospective study material was composed of cDNA or gDNA derived from T cells, B-cell-depleted T cells, or PBMCs. A freely available public database, intended as a resource for researchers studying the immune response to SARS-CoV-2, is where the repertoires were released. The dataset comprised deeply sampled blood TCRbeta repertoires from subjects exposed to, actively infected with, or recovered from COVID-19. HLA class I and class II types, where available, came from metadata supplied by the sample provider rather than from assay-based typing. Samples were obtained from the ongoing ImmuneRACE study (first 160 participants) and from over a thousand subjects provided by 6 global collaborators. Sample metadata almost always included a de-identified subject ID, COVID-19 status, age in years and sex.

Note on this clone: Its antigen is currently not known. The record has no base qualities; no much larger clone is one base away.

Overall study outcomes, separate from this receptor: The quantity of clinical and demographic metadata differed by source and by participant and was supplied without curation.

CDR1 is given as SGDLS and CDR2 as YYNGEE, both from the germline V gene. Its CDR3 holds 12 amino acids, cysteine through phenylalanine. The DNA shown is the 36-base CDR3, in frame from base 1. V is clipped by 4 bases and J by 8 bases, and the sequence between their germline boundaries is 10 bases long. The immunoSEQ Assay, a bias-controlled multiplex PCR, was used to amplify TCRbeta CDR3 regions from genomic DNA. The published analysis was carried out like this. Within the assay, amplification of reference gene primers was used to estimate how many nucleated cells each sample contained. Sequence reads were collapsed and filtered to measure the absolute abundance of every unique TCRbeta CDR3 rearrangement. For each sample, productive Simpson clonality was calculated as the square root of Simpson's diversity index over productive rearrangements. TCRdb's version of the immuneACCESS table is confined to in-frame rearrangements and falls short of the full clone set. An unresolved V gene accounts for under half of the shortfall where checked; the remainder is of unknown origin. The DNA was the basis for D and trimming; V, J and clone size are from that table. The sample table records roughly 63,000 clones; roughly nine tenths of these occur just once. 8% to 10% of the sample is in the top ten clones.

Whole blood was collected in K2EDTA tubes by collaborating institutions according to the institutions' own protocols. Collaborator samples were shipped for TCRbeta analysis as frozen whole blood, isolated PBMCs, or DNA extracted from either sample type. The receptor comes from a man aged 50-59 years with active COVID-19. Recombination linked TRBV9 to TRBJ1-3; the D gene lacks a confident call. Sequenced: peripheral blood. The sequence in DNA is TGTGCCAGCAGCACCCAAACGGACACCATATATTTT. This is translated as CASSTQTDTIYF.